The 11 T cell receptor beta chains reported below all come from one sample, sequenced in a study of radiation and T cells in renal cell carcinoma. Profiling relied on immunoSEQ multiplex PCR, and the TCRdb table lists in-frame clones only, not all of them. Among about 120,000 clones listed, roughly four fifths were seen once. Time point indicated: blood 2 weeks post-SBRT. Sample treatment: 15 Gy SBRT to primary tumor, nephrectomy 4 weeks later. Sequencing was performed on blood, taken from a patient whose treatment included radiotherapy and nephrectomy. Source of these receptors: a man aged 45 to 65 with renal cell carcinoma.

V and J are TRBV7-9 and TRBJ1-2; 8 nucleotides agree with TRBD1. The V and J ends lost 6 bases and 4 bases, in that order; junction bases with no gene match: 10. CDR1 SEHNR and CDR2 FQNEAQ come from the germline V gene (reference sequence). The CDR3 is made up of 15 amino acids. In nucleotides, the CDR3 is TGTGCCAGCAGTTTTGAAAGCAGGGGGCTCTATGGCTACACCTTC. It translates to CASSFESRGLYGYTF.

The rearrangement links TRBV9 to TRBJ1-4; possible D gene TRBD1, 6 bases. Trimming removed 0 bases from V and 2 bases from J, with 23 bases in between. Germline CDR1 is SGDLS and CDR2 is YYNGEE. The CDR3 is 20 residues long. The CDR3 reads CASSVVEGVRWAGTNEKLFF. DNA for the CDR3: TGTGCCAGCAGCGTAGTAGAGGGGGTCAGATGGGCTGGGACTAATGAAAAACTGTTTTTT.

The chain links TRBV6-5 to TRBJ2-3; weak D call: TRBD2 (7 bases). CDR3 length: 15 amino acids. The V end lost 7 bases, the J end lost 7 bases, and 21 bases lay between the germline ends. The germline V gene encodes CDR1 MNHEY and CDR2 SVGAGI. The CDR3 DNA reads TGTGCCAGCACTAGAGGGGGGGACGGGGGTCATACGCAGTATTTT. It translates to CASTRGGDGGHTQYF.

The chain links TRBV2 to TRBJ2-7; no clear D. Germline V lookup: CDR1 SNHLY, CDR2 FYNNEI. Trimming left V 7 bases short and J 3 bases short, with 7 bases between. The CDR3 has 11 amino acids. The CDR3 loop reads CASNFNYEQYF. CDR3 bases: TGTGCCAGCAATTTTAACTACGAGCAGTACTTC. Together with reference TRBV2 and TRBJ2-7, the CDR3 gives the full variable domain: EPEVTQTPSHQVTQMGQEVILRCVPISNHLYFYWYRQILGQKVEFLVSFYNNEISEKSEIFDDQFSVERPDGSNFTLKIRSTKLEDSAMYFCASNFNYEQYFGPGTRLTVT.

V is TRBV5-1 and J is TRBJ2-3; a weak D match, TRBD2 (5 bases). V was clipped by 4 bases and J by 3 bases, with 24 bases between them. Germline loops: CDR1 SGHRS, CDR2 YFSETQ. The CDR3 is 18 amino acids. CDR3 sequence (DNA): TGCGCCAGCAGCGGAGCGCGTGTGGGAGTGGGTTTGACAGATACGCAGTATTTT. Translated, it gives CASSGARVGVGLTDTQYF.

The rearrangement links TRBV7-2 to TRBJ2-3; 9 positions match TRBD2. J was trimmed by 7 bases and V by 2 bases; bases with no gene match: 4. Germline CDR1 and CDR2: SGHTA and FQGNSA. This CDR3 has 14 residues. CDR3 loop: CASSLMRGGNTQYF. CDR3 coding DNA: TGTGCCAGCAGCTTAATGCGGGGGGGAAATACGCAGTATTTT.

This clone was seen a few times. Other DNA sequences of this sample code for an identical CDR3. This rearrangement joins TRBV2 to TRBJ1-3; TRBD1 might be the D (5 bases). Germline V lookup: CDR1 SNHLY, CDR2 FYNNEI. This CDR3 contains 14 residues. Between the trimmed V and J ends, which lost 3 bases and 1 base, there was a span of 7 bases. DNA of the CDR3: TGTGCCAGCAGTGAGGGGGGTTCTGGAAACACCATATATTTT. It encodes CASSEGGSGNTIYF.

This clone occurred a few times. V gene TRBV7-9 combines with J gene TRBJ2-7; no clear D. V lost 1 base and J lost 2, with 9 bases in between. Germline V gene data show CDR1 as SEHNR and CDR2 as FQNEAQ (reference sequence). The CDR3 sequence is 14 residues long. The CDR3 nucleotides are TGTGCCAGCAGCTTAGGAAGTGGGCCCTACGAGCAGTACTTC. This codes for CASSLGSGPYEQYF.

This clone was observed once. The rearrangement joins TRBV7-9 to TRBJ1-1; D not resolved. The CDR3 covers 14 residues. Trimming cost V 7 bases and J 4 bases, with 16 bases left between them. The germline CDR1 and CDR2 sequences are SEHNR and FQNEAQ (reference sequence). Written as DNA, the CDR3 is TGTGCCAGCAAGGGAGGGAGGCTTCTCACTGAAGCTTTCTTT. It specifies CASKGGRLLTEAFF.

CDR3 nucleotide sequence: TGTGCCAGCAGCAAAGGTCGGGACAGGGTGTACGAGCAGTACTTC. This encodes CASSKGRDRVYEQYF. The chain recombines TRBV11-2 with TRBJ2-7, with TRBD1 matching over 9 bases. V trimming: 5 bases; J trimming: 4 bases; junction bases outside the gene matches: 9. The germline gives CDR1 SGHAT, CDR2 FQNNGV. The CDR3 covers 15 residues.

The chain has TRBV6-5 and TRBJ2-7; unclear D gene. CDR3 length: 14 amino acids. Trimming removed 6 bases from V and 3 bases from J, with 15 bases in between. From germline, CDR1 is MNHEY and CDR2 SVGAGI. The CDR3 DNA reads TGTGCCAGCAGCCGTCAGACCGGGCTCTACGAGCAGTACTTC. Amino acids: CASSRQTGLYEQYF.